The entry below gives a single T cell receptor beta chain sequence along with its context. What it recognizes is unknown. V was trimmed by 1 base and J by 1 base, leaving 5 bases between them. The length of the CDR3 is 13 residues. Germline-derived CDR1 and CDR2 are SGHRS and YFSETQ. The sample is drawn from a study of T cell responses to AZD1222 COVID-19 vaccine. At the level of the study: Second-dose intervals of approximately 4 or approximately 12 weeks were pooled. Overall study results and limits: Just a handful of AZD1222 recipients were seropositive at baseline. Repertoire sampling was restricted to post-peak T cell response timepoints.

Only in-frame clones appear in the TCRdb table, and some are missing; sequencing was by immunoSEQ multiplex PCR. The repertoire holds 100,000 or so clones, with less than 90% as singletons. The sequences come from peripheral blood, collected on day 0 of AZD1222 vaccination. The gene calls are TRBV5-1 and TRBJ2-5; no clear D. This TCR was sampled from an adult in good health. CDR3 loop: CASSLSSQETQYF. Here the CDR3 DNA reads TGCGCCAGCAGCTTGTCGTCCCAAGAGACCCAGTACTTC.